This T cell receptor beta chain was identified during a study of CD8+CD57+ T cells in acquired aplastic anemia. Both TCR beta VDJ combination and CDR3 sequence profiling were carried out. Genomic DNA was the template for this profiling. TCRdb used MiXCR to reprocess the reads, holding one entry per CDR3 protein. Here the sample spans fewer than 250,000 distinct CDR3 sequences, roughly half being singletons. Turning to this clonotype: Its antigen is unidentified.

Study observations and caveats: Patients and healthy controls showed no significant CD8+ Simpson's diversity difference. Both patients and controls carried the same twenty-nine CD8+ CDR3 sequences.

CDR1 is SGHAT and CDR2 is FQNNGV in the germline V gene. CDR3 length: 16 amino acids. Trimming took 1 base from V and 4 from J; bases not matched to a gene: 9. In patients chosen for sequencing, flow cytometry had shown CD8+CD57+ cell expansion. The receptor comes from a human donor with aplastic anemia. The specimen was sorted CD4+, CD8+, or CD8+CD57+ T cells (not recorded which) from PBMCs. The V and J genes are TRBV11-2 and TRBJ2-7; 8 bases are shared with TRBD2. The CDR3, as DNA: TGTGCCAGCAGCTTAGCGGGGGGGCCAGTTCTGTACGAGCAGTACTTC. It encodes CASSLAGGPVLYEQYF.